The clone carrying this T cell receptor beta chain was counted between two and nine times. Its antigen is as yet unknown. This sample was included in a study of OX40 agonist ivuxolimab in advanced cancers. Study-wide background: The study reported partial responses in three patients: one hepatocellular carcinoma, two cutaneous melanoma.

Here immunoSEQ multiplex PCR was the method, and the copy in TCRdb shows in-frame clones only, minus some. The sample holds about 49,000 clones, approximately 81% seen once. CDR3 length: 15 amino acids. Germline V gene data show CDR1 as SGHTA and CDR2 as FQGTGA. Trimming cost V 4 bases and J 7 bases; bases outside gene matches: 10. The study's findings and limits: Partial responders at 0.1-3.0 mg/kg showed near-lowest clonal expansion.

This specimen consisted of CD4+ or CD8+ T cells sorted from blood, obtained in a trial of the OX40 agonist ivuxolimab. The source of this sequence is an adult with an advanced solid tumor such as melanoma, head and neck, liver or kidney cancer. This chain joins TRBV7-3 and TRBJ1-1, with 9 positions matching TRBD1. The CDR3 here is CASSSSGTGTHEAFF. Written as DNA, the CDR3 is TGTGCCAGCAGCTCCTCCGGGACAGGGACGCATGAAGCTTTCTTT.